These 14 T cell receptor beta chains were all obtained from the same sample, sequenced in a study of human T cells and chemical hapten exposure. Time point described: patch test 1, 2 weeks after DPC sensitization. Indicated treatment: therapeutic diphenylcyclopropenone sensitization with weekly scalp DPC. TCRdb re-called the RACE reads through MiXCR, storing one row per CDR3 protein. The data contain tens of thousands of distinct CDR3 sequences, approximately 8.6% of them singletons. The input for sequencing was whole blood, taken in connection with sensitization to the hapten diphenylcyclopropenone (DPC). These TCRs come from a woman in her 40s with alopecia areata. Some clones in this sample may be carry-over from other donors' samples.

The genes are TRBV25-1 and TRBJ2-2; the D gene is possibly TRBD1 (7 bases). Trimming took off 7 bases at V and 3 bases at J, with 15 bases between the two ends. The CDR3 has 15 residues. Germline V gives CDR1 MGHDK, CDR2 SYGVNS. The CDR3 region has the DNA TGTGCCAGCACCCCCAGGGGGGCTTACACCGGGGAGCTGTTTTTT. As protein: CASTPRGAYTGELFF.

This clonotype was detected many times. CDR3 protein: CASSIPAGGLTDTQYF. For the CDR3, the DNA is TGTGCCAGTAGTATCCCAGCGGGGGGCTTGACAGATACGCAGTATTTT. The chain carries TRBV19 and TRBJ2-3, with TRBD2 matching 9 bases. Germline V lookup: CDR1 LNHDA, CDR2 SQIVND (reference sequence). Germline trimming cut 3 bases from V and 3 bases from J; bases unmatched to any gene: 7. This CDR3 is built from 16 residues.

Many counts were recorded for this clonotype. CDR3 in DNA: TGTGCCAGCAGTTTATACAGTCCTGGGACAGATACGCAGTATTTT. It codes for CASSLYSPGTDTQYF. The chain has TRBV27 and TRBJ2-3; no clear D gene. The CDR3 totals 15 residues. The germline CDR1 and CDR2 sequences are MNHEY and SMNVEV (reference sequence). V lost 1 base, J lost 3 bases, and 11 bases lay in between.

J is TRBJ2-5 and V is TRBV7-6, with TRBD1 as a possible D gene (5 bases). The CDR3 has 17 residues. Trimming left V 4 bases short and J 1 base short, with 19 bases between. CDR1 SGHVS and CDR2 FNYEAQ come from the germline V gene. CDR3 amino acids: CASSYPYGQGTQETQYF. The CDR3 nucleotides read TGTGCCAGCAGCTACCCTTATGGGCAGGGAACCCAAGAGACCCAGTACTTC.

This clonotype was found many times. The rearrangement uses TRBV29-1 and TRBJ2-7, with 8 positions matching TRBD1. The CDR3 consists of 13 residues. Germline CDR1 SQVTM, CDR2 ANQGSEA. V shed 4 bases, J shed 3 bases, and the junction held 5 bases outside the gene matches. In DNA, the CDR3 is TGCAGCGTTGTGTTAACAGGGGGCTACGAGCAGTACTTC. Protein product: CSVVLTGGYEQYF.

This clonotype appeared many times. The chain uses TRBV20-1 and TRBJ1-2; the match to TRBD1 covers 9 bases. Per the germline V gene, CDR1 is DFQATT and CDR2 is SNEGSKA (reference sequence). After removal of 6 bases from V and 6 bases from J, the junction contained 11 bases not matched to a gene. This CDR3 has 14 amino acids. This CDR3 is CSAKTGQGVDGYTF. For the CDR3, the DNA is TGCAGTGCCAAAACGGGACAGGGAGTGGATGGCTACACCTTC.

This clonotype was detected many times. The rearrangement links TRBV28 to TRBJ2-7, with 7 bases identical to TRBD1. The germline V gene encodes CDR1 MDHEN and CDR2 SYDVKM. There are 12 residues in the CDR3. V lost 10 bases and J lost 2; bases outside the gene matches: 5. CDR3 nucleotide sequence: TGTGCCACCCGGGACAGAACCTACGAGCAGTACTTC. Translation gives CATRDRTYEQYF.

This clonotype has ten or more counts. The CDR3 is CASSQLGYMNTEAFF. CDR3 sequence (DNA): TGTGCCAGCAGCCAGCTGGGATACATGAACACTGAAGCTTTCTTT. V usage is TRBV4-2 and J usage is TRBJ1-1; D gene uncertain. The V gene lost 3 bases and the J gene lost 0 bases, with 11 bases spanning the gap. From germline, CDR1 is LGHNA and CDR2 YNFKEQ. The CDR3 length is 15 residues.

The CDR3 protein is CASSRPERGSSYNEQFF. The DNA of the CDR3 is TGTGCCAGCAGCCGCCCGGAGCGGGGGAGCTCCTACAATGAGCAGTTCTTC. V is TRBV12-3 or TRBV12-4 and J is TRBJ2-1, with 8 bases fitting TRBD2. This CDR3 has 17 amino acids. J gave up 0 bases and V 6 bases, and 10 bases lay outside the gene matches.

V gene TRBV3-2 combines with J gene TRBJ2-3; whether TRBD1, the table's D call, matches the DNA was not checked. TRBV3-2 is flagged as a pseudogene. The CDR3 spans 14 residues. The CDR3 here is CVSSNRDSADTQYF. CDR3 nucleotides: TGTGTCAGCAGCAACCGGGACAGCGCAGATACGCAGTATTTT.

In its sample, this clonotype was seen many times. The chain recombines TRBV6-1 with TRBJ1-1, with D perhaps TRBD1 (6 bases). The CDR3 covers 13 residues. CDR1 is MNHNS, CDR2 SASEGT, per germline. Trimming took 6 bases from V and 8 from J, leaving 16 bases between them. Here the CDR3 DNA reads TGTGCCAGCAGGGAGCCAGGGACACTAGAAGCTTTCTTT. Amino acids: CASREPGTLEAFF.

This clonotype was counted at least ten times. The J gene is TRBJ2-7, the V gene TRBV6-2 or TRBV6-3; 11 nucleotides align to TRBD2. In germline, CDR1 is MNHEY, CDR2 SVGEGT. This CDR3 is 14 amino acids long. With 6 bases clipped from V and 4 bases from J, the junction kept 5 bases outside the gene matches. The CDR3 reads CASRLTSGGYEQYF. The CDR3 bases are TGTGCCAGCAGATTAACTAGCGGGGGTTACGAGCAGTACTTC.

This clonotype was detected many times. J is TRBJ2-1 and V is TRBV6-5; TRBD2 agrees at 9 bases. From germline, CDR1 is MNHEY and CDR2 SVGAGI. This CDR3 has 15 residues. After removal of 5 bases from V and 3 bases from J, the junction contained 5 bases not matched to a gene. The CDR3 protein is CASSLSGGGYNEQFF. As DNA, the CDR3 is TGTGCCAGCAGTCTTAGCGGGGGCGGCTACAATGAGCAGTTCTTC.

This chain joins TRBV7-2 and TRBJ1-1; no clear D. V was clipped by 7 bases and J by 0 bases, with 9 bases between them. The germline gives CDR1 SGHTA, CDR2 FQGNSA. This CDR3 region has 13 residues. As DNA, the CDR3 is TGTGCCAGCACCAAGACCGTGAACACTGAAGCTTTCTTT. Translating gives CASTKTVNTEAFF.